This T cell receptor (beta chain) was identified in a study of post-analysis software for immune sequencing data. Broader study findings: Elevated frequency relative to controls characterized 4 or 5 TRBV segments in patients, TRBV5-6, TRBV5-1 and TRBV20-1 among them.

To note about this clonotype: Its antigen is unknown.

cDNA libraries for TCR beta contained unique molecular identifiers. Input amounts of roughly 0.9 to 10 million T cells were used. These gave roughly 0.5 million cDNA molecules, so each molecule approximated one T cell. TCRdb recomputed calls from the PCR reads with MiXCR, one row per CDR3 protein. The sample holds almost 700,000 distinct CDR3 sequences, roughly three fifths seen once. V gave up 9 bases and J gave up 0 bases; unmatched junction bases: 5. The germline gives CDR1 MNHNY, CDR2 SVGAGI (reference sequence). The CDR3 has 14 residues. The TCR comes from a girl aged 2 to 10 with multiple sclerosis. Sequencing used blood. The V and J genes are TRBV6-6 and TRBJ2-3; 8 nucleotides line up with TRBD1. The CDR3 DNA sequence: TGTGCCAGTGGGACAGGAGGAAGCACAGATACGCAGTATTTT. Its translation is CASGTGGSTDTQYF.